This T cell receptor beta chain came from a study of shared clonotypes between healthy human individuals. TCRdb's table, derived via immunoSEQ multiplex PCR, lists solely in-frame clones and lacks some. The data show some 2.4 million clones, 93% seen once. From germline, CDR1 is SGHTA and CDR2 FQGNSA. The CDR3 contains 16 residues. The V end was cut by 5 bases, the J end by 4 bases, with 18 bases between. The origin of this receptor is a man younger than 30 in good health. Some clones in this sample may be carry-over from other donors' samples. Sequencing was carried out using naive CD4+ T cells from PBMCs. Indicated subset: CD45RA+ positively selected. The rearrangement joins TRBV7-2 to TRBJ2-1; TRBD2 might be the D (6 bases). CDR3 protein: CASSESGTSYYNEQFF. In DNA, the CDR3 is TGTGCCAGCAGCGAATCCGGGACTTCTTATTACAATGAGCAGTTCTTC.